The rows below give T cell receptor beta chains drawn from one sample of a study of blood T cell repertoires in COVID-19. Assay: immunoSEQ multiplex PCR; the TCRdb copy retains only in-frame clones and omits some. The profile shows 200,000 to 250,000 clones, approximately 85% of them singletons. The sample was peripheral blood. These receptors all come from a woman aged 70 to 79 with COVID-19, enrolled during active disease. Both conserved end residues are part of each CDR3. Each record gives: clone size, D gene, J gene, V gene, CDR3 protein, CDR3 DNA. A D gene is named only where the DNA matches it firmly. Clone size, where shown, is once, few, many, or a class for clones that have expanded.

>.|.|TRBJ2-1|TRBV15
CATSRDRLARTYNEQFF
TGTGCCACCAGCAGAGATAGGCTAGCGCGTACCTACAATGAGCAGTTCTTC
>.|TRBD1|TRBJ1-2|TRBV27
CASRRTDRAHYGYTF
TGTGCCAGCAGGAGGACGGACAGGGCTCACTATGGCTACACCTTC
>.|TRBD1|TRBJ1-1|TRBV11-3
CASSFGQGAPMNTEAFF
TGTGCCAGCAGCTTCGGACAGGGGGCCCCCATGAACACTGAAGCTTTCTTT
>few|.|TRBJ1-5|TRBV19
CASSGSGFQPQHF
TGTGCCAGTAGTGGTTCAGGGTTTCAGCCCCAGCATTTT
>.|TRBD1|TRBJ2-2|TRBV11-2
CASSEQGANFGELFF
TGTGCCAGCAGCGAGCAGGGGGCAAATTTCGGGGAGCTGTTTTTT
>once|.|TRBJ2-7|TRBV3-1/TRBV3-2
CASSPGGLEQYF
TGTGCCAGCAGCCCCGGCGGTCTCGAGCAGTACTTC
>few|TRBD1|TRBJ1-1|TRBV4-2
CASSLRRTGKGNNTEAFF
TGTGCCAGCAGCCTTAGAAGGACAGGGAAGGGGAATAACACTGAAGCTTTCTTT
>.|TRBD1|TRBJ1-1|TRBV6-5
CASSYSTGSLSTEAFF
TGTGCCAGCAGTTACTCGACAGGGTCATTGAGTACTGAAGCTTTCTTT
>.|.|TRBJ2-2|TRBV2
CASSERVNTGELFF
TGTGCCAGCAGTGAACGGGTGAACACCGGGGAGCTGTTTTTT
>.|.|TRBJ2-2|TRBV6-2/TRBV6-3
CASSLRQVQNTGELFF
TGTGCCAGCAGTCTCCGACAGGTCCAGAACACCGGGGAGCTGTTTTTT
>.|.|TRBJ2-5|TRBV9
CASSVSMYQETQYF
TGTGCCAGCAGCGTATCTATGTACCAAGAGACCCAGTACTTC
>once|.|TRBJ2-3|TRBV6-5
CASSSQGTDTQYF
TGTGCCAGCAGTAGCCAGGGCACAGATACGCAGTATTTT
>.|.|TRBJ2-5|TRBV30
CAWSVLETQYF
TGTGCCTGGAGTGTACTGGAGACCCAGTACTTC
>.|TRBD1|TRBJ1-2|TRBV2
CASSAGTGNYGYTF
TGTGCCAGCAGTGCCGGGACAGGGAACTATGGCTACACCTTC
>.|.|TRBJ2-7|TRBV2
CASLKGGSSSEQYF
TGTGCCAGCCTGAAGGGGGGGTCGTCTAGCGAGCAGTACTTC
>once|TRBD1|TRBJ2-7|TRBV5-1
CASSTSGQGYEQYF
TGCGCCAGCAGCACAAGTGGACAGGGCTACGAGCAGTACTTC
>.|.|TRBJ2-3|TRBV12-5
CASGSKGSQQDTQYF
TGTGCTAGTGGTTCCAAGGGGTCTCAGCAGGATACGCAGTATTTT
>.|TRBD1|TRBJ1-2|TRBV9
CASSATGTEYGYTF
TGTGCCAGCAGCGCTACCGGGACAGAGTATGGCTACACCTTC
>once|.|TRBJ2-1|TRBV15
CATSRDRVPGGEQFF
TGTGCCACCAGCAGAGACAGGGTCCCCGGGGGTGAGCAGTTCTTC
>.|.|TRBJ2-2|TRBV19
CASSTGYTGELFF
TGTGCCAGTAGTACAGGGTACACCGGGGAGCTGTTTTTT
>.|.|TRBJ2-1|TRBV24-1
CATSDRLASSYNEQFF
TGTGCCACCAGTGACCGGCTAGCATCATCCTACAATGAGCAGTTCTTC
>.|TRBD2|TRBJ2-7|TRBV10-3
CAISPSGGAYEQYF
TGTGCCATCAGTCCCAGCGGGGGAGCCTACGAGCAGTACTTC